This T cell receptor beta chain comes out of a study of shared clonotypes between healthy human individuals. About the research overall: The donor group consisted of a couple of women and a few men, aged 18 to 49.

Worth noting for this clone: Other nucleotide sequences from this sample produce the same CDR3.

V was shortened by 3 bases and J by 4 bases, with 9 bases between the two germline ends. Germline CDR1 is MDHEN and CDR2 is SYDVKM. This CDR3 region has 14 residues. All donors qualified as healthy HIV-negative adults and had experienced no recent acute infections or vaccinations. TCRdb's copy holds only in-frame clones and misses some; the assay was immunoSEQ multiplex PCR. The sample has some 2.4 million clones, 93% seen once. The TCR originated in a man younger than 35 in good health. Some clones in this sample may be carry-over from other donors' samples. The V and J genes are TRBV28 and TRBJ2-2; D possibly uses TRBD1 or TRBD2 (5 bases each). Sequenced input: naive CD4+ T cells from PBMCs. As for subset: CD45RA+ positively selected. The CDR3 coding sequence is TGTGCCAGCAGTTTCCCTGGGGGCACCGGGGAGCTGTTTTTT. Protein sequence: CASSFPGGTGELFF.